This TCR beta chain was retrieved from a study of T-cell memory formation after mild COVID-19. Using its own MiXCR run on the 5' RACE reads, TCRdb lists one record per CDR3 protein. The repertoire has approximately 400,000 distinct CDR3 sequences, approximately 18% of them found once; the top ten carry about a fifth. This CDR3 comprises 13 residues. The germline V gene encodes CDR1 MNHEY and CDR2 SMNVEV (reference sequence). V was shortened by 6 bases and J by 8 bases, with 16 bases between the two germline ends. The sample holds one count of this clonotype. The rearrangement uses TRBV27 and TRBJ1-1; TRBD1 might be the D (6 bases). This TCR was recovered from a man between 18 and 35 years old who had mild COVID-19 (a few samples of this study predate the infection). Cell type and time point are not known. The specimen sequenced was PBMCs or a T cell subset sorted from them (not recorded which). This chain's CDR3 is CASSPLGGEEAFF. The DNA for the CDR3 is TGTGCCAGCAGCCCCCTGGGGGGCGAAGAAGCTTTCTTT.